This TCR beta chain was documented in a study of blood T cells in healthy people across ages. Next came a second PCR, run for about 6 to 12 cycles, which used a sample-barcoded 5' primer along with a J-beta primer mix. TCRdb re-analysed the 5' RACE reads in MiXCR, keeping a single row per CDR3 protein. The data show some 1,800,000 distinct CDR3 sequences, approximately 40% seen once. V shed 3 bases and J shed 6 bases, with 20 bases lying between them. The CDR3 has 16 amino acids. CDR1 is SGHVS and CDR2 is FNYEAQ in the germline V gene. At least 6 micrograms of total RNA were extracted per sample. The sequence was collected from a human donor in good health. The rearrangement joins TRBV7-6 to TRBJ1-1, with D possibly matching TRBD1 (6 bases). The sample was blood. This CDR3 is CASSLHGRGLISEAFF. The DNA for the CDR3 is TGTGCCAGCAGCTTGCATGGACGGGGGCTAATTTCTGAAGCTTTCTTT. Supplemented by reference TRBV7-6 and TRBJ1-1, the full variable domain reads GAGVSQSPRYKVTKRGQDVALRCDPISGHVSLYWYRQALGQGPEFLTYFNYEAQQDKSGLPNDRFSAERPEGSISTLTIQRTEQRDSAMYRCASSLHGRGLISEAFFGQGTRLTVV.